This entry lists 5 T cell receptor beta chains sequenced from one sample in a study of T-cell memory formation after mild COVID-19 listed by TCRdb under 2021. Library preparation used 5' RACE. The instrument was an Illumina NovaSeq 6000. In-frame beta chains were kept once TCRdb had trimmed the public reads at Q25 with fastp and called clones with MiXCR. CDR3 protein duplicates are merged, each entry listing the most common genes and DNA. The sample has about 150,000 distinct CDR3 sequences on record, around 21% of them singletons. Around 2% of the sample belongs to the ten largest clones. The source material was PBMCs or a T cell subset sorted from them (not recorded which). These receptors were taken from an adult woman who had mild COVID-19 (a few samples of this study predate the infection). The sample titles of this study are shuffled in the database, so cell type and time point are left out; the donor was told from shared clones.

The V and J genes are TRBV7-2 and TRBJ2-7; D not resolved. CDR3 length: 12 residues. The germline V gene has CDR1 SGHTA and CDR2 FQGNSA. The germline V and J ends were trimmed by 5 bases and 7 bases, with 12 bases remaining between them. The CDR3 is CASSPLVGEQYF. DNA of the CDR3: TGTGCCAGCAGCCCCTTGGTGGGTGAGCAGTACTTC.

The rearrangement uses TRBV7-9 and TRBJ1-1, with a tentative D call TRBD1 (6 bases). CDR3 length: 14 residues. V was trimmed by 5 bases and J by 7 bases, leaving 17 bases between them. Germline loops: CDR1 SEHNR, CDR2 FQNEAQ (reference sequence). Written as DNA, the CDR3 is TGTGCCAGCAGCCGCCGGGACATAGCTATTGAAGCTTTCTTT. Translating gives CASSRRDIAIEAFF.

This clonotype was recorded a few times. The V call is TRBV5-1, the J call TRBJ1-2, with D maybe TRBD1 (6 bases). This CDR3 region has 16 residues. CDR1 and CDR2 from the germline V gene are SGHRS and YFSETQ. The germline V and J ends were trimmed by 3 bases and 3 bases, with 18 bases remaining between them. The chain's CDR3 is CASSSDPGKGDYGYTF. CDR3 coding DNA: TGCGCCAGCAGCTCGGACCCCGGTAAGGGGGACTATGGCTACACCTTC.

The rearrangement joins TRBV20-1 to TRBJ2-7; no reliable D call. The CDR3 runs 12 residues. The V gene's germline CDR1 is DFQATT and CDR2 SNEGSKA (reference sequence). Trimming pared 3 bases from V and 4 bases from J, leaving 10 bases between. The CDR3 loop reads CSASRKSYEQYF. The CDR3, as DNA: TGCAGTGCTAGTCGGAAGAGTTACGAGCAGTACTTC.

Ten or more counts support this clonotype. The J gene is TRBJ2-7, the V gene TRBV7-2; D is possibly TRBD1 (7 bases). CDR1 is SGHTA, CDR2 FQGNSA, per germline. V shed 5 bases and J shed 3 bases, with 17 bases lying between them. The CDR3 consists of 15 residues. The CDR3 DNA reads as TGTGCCAGCAGCCGCCAGACAGGGACTGGCTACGAGCAGTACTTC. This codes for CASSRQTGTGYEQYF.